The 6 T cell receptor beta chains listed next were all sequenced from one sample in a study of T cells in women clearing cervical HPV infection. TCRdb's table, derived via immunoSEQ multiplex PCR, lists solely in-frame clones and lacks some. The table for this sample gives 44,000 or so clones. Source material: blood buffy coat. These receptors were collected from a woman between 18 and 69 years old with a cervical HPV16 infection that either progressed to CIN3+ or cleared (not recorded which).

Points on this clone: The read halts 3 residues ahead of the CDR3 end, with the missing end drawn from the germline J gene. The chain links TRBV7-8 to TRBJ1-2; D not resolved. V dropped 2 bases and J dropped 1 base, with 8 bases sitting between them. This CDR3 has 14 amino acids. Per germline, CDR1 SGHVS and CDR2 FQNEAQ. CDR3 loop: CASSLLAVNYGYTF. The CDR3 DNA, read in part, is TGTGCCAGCAGCTTACTAGCAGTTAACTATGGC.

To note about this clone: The read terminates 3 residues before the CDR3 end, so the remaining end is supplied by the germline J gene. The V gene is TRBV28, the J gene TRBJ1-2, with TRBD1 matching 10 bases. The CDR3 is 15 amino acids. Germline-derived CDR1 and CDR2 are MDHEN and SYDVKM. V shed 3 bases, J shed 4 bases, and the junction held 5 bases outside the gene matches. The CDR3 is CASSLWDRGGYGYTF. The sequenced CDR3 bases are TGTGCCAGCAGTTTGTGGGACAGGGGTGGCTATGGC.

Comment on this clone: The read halts 3 residues ahead of the CDR3 end, with the missing end drawn from the germline J gene. The J gene is TRBJ2-5, the V gene TRBV6-4; the D gene is possibly TRBD2 (6 bases). Germline CDR1 reads MRHNA; CDR2 reads SNTAGT. The CDR3 has 15 residues. CDR3 residues: CASSDEAGTTDTQYF. CDR3 bases read: TGTGCCAGCAGTGACGAGGCGGGGACCACAGATACC.

As to this clone: Read coverage stops 3 residues before the CDR3 terminus; the germline J gene supplies the remainder. The chain uses TRBV18 and TRBJ2-1, with D perhaps matching TRBD2 (5 bases). Looked up from germline, CDR1 is KGHSH and CDR2 is LQKENI. The V and J ends lost 1 base and 5 bases respectively, with 9 bases between them. CDR3 size: 14 residues. CDR3 loop: CASSPHNGDNEQFF. CDR3 DNA (partial): TGTGCCAGCTCACCACACAACGGGGACAATGAG.

Turning to this clone: From the germline J gene comes the end of the CDR3, since the read stops 3 residues before it. The chain uses TRBV25-1 and TRBJ1-1; possible D gene TRBD1, 5 bases. Germline lookup yields CDR1 MGHDK and CDR2 SYGVNS. The CDR3 totals 15 residues. V lost 5 bases and J 1 base, leaving 14 bases between the germline ends. CDR3 residues: CASSPFSDTNTEAFF. The DNA read from the CDR3 is TGTGCCAGCAGTCCTTTCTCGGACACGAACACTGAA.

Concerning this clone: The read stops 3 residues short of the end of the CDR3; the missing end is completed from the germline J gene. The rearrangement uses TRBV5-1 and TRBJ2-7; 11 bases are shared with TRBD2. There are 15 residues in the CDR3. Losses at the gene ends were 5 bases for V and 3 bases for J; bases not matched to a gene: 7. Germline V gene data show CDR1 as SGHRS and CDR2 as YFSETQ. CDR3 in amino acids: CASRGTSGGRYEQYF. The CDR3 bases that were read are TGCGCCAGCAGGGGTACTAGCGGGGGACGCTACGAG.